This TCR beta chain is drawn from a study of tumor-infiltrating lymphocytes in localized non-small cell lung cancer. Study-wide findings and caveats: Each assay used a separate piece of the same tissue.

For this clone: Its antigen is not known.

Produced via immunoSEQ multiplex PCR; TCRdb's table is partial and in-frame only. The repertoire has 10,000 to 12,000 clones, around 68% of them found once; the top ten carry 9% to 9.5%. V lost 2 bases to trimming and J lost 2 bases, with 1 base between them. The CDR3 loop spans 11 amino acids. Germline V gene sequence: CDR1 SGHRS, CDR2 YFSETQ. The sequenced material came from lung tumor tissue. The gene calls are TRBV5-1 and TRBJ2-5; D ambiguous. This clonotype was obtained from a human donor with non-small cell lung cancer. The CDR3 DNA reads TGCGCCAGCAGCTTACAAGAGACCCAGTACTTC. Its protein product is CASSLQETQYF.